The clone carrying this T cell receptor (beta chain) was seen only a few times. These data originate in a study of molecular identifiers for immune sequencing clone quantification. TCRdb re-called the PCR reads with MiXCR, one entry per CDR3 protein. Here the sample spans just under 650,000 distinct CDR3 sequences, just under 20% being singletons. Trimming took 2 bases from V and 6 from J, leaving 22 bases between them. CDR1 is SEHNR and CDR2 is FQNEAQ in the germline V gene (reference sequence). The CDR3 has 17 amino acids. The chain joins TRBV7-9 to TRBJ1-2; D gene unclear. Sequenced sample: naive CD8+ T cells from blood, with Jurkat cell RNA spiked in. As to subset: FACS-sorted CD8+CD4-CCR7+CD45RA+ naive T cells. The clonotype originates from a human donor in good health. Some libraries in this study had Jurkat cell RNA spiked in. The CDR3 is CASSLLMLSGRQNGYTF. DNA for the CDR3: TGTGCCAGCAGCTTACTGATGCTCTCCGGACGACAAAATGGCTACACCTTC.